The T cell receptor beta chain under discussion was sequenced for a study of blood T cell repertoires in COVID-19. About the research overall: Specimens from acute and convalescent COVID-19 originated in the United States, Italy and Spain. Sources were T cells, B-cell-depleted T cells, or PBMCs; the material itself was cDNA or gDNA.

In the authors' methods: Reference gene primer amplification gave nucleated cell count estimates. Sequencing used immunoSEQ multiplex PCR; TCRdb keeps in-frame clones, though not all of them. Clone size and the V and J calls come from that table; the DNA yielded D and trimming. Of 380,000 or so clones in the sample, 89% are singletons; the top ten hold 0.95% to 1.5%. The specimen was peripheral blood. This TCR came from a middle-aged man with acute or convalescent COVID-19.

CDR3 residues: CASSQDKGGTEAFF. CDR3 bases: TGCGCCAGCAGCCAAGACAAGGGAGGCACTGAAGCTTTCTTT. The chain combines TRBV4-3 with TRBJ1-1; no reliable D call. The germline V gene encodes CDR1 LGHNA and CDR2 YSLEER. CDR3 length: 14 residues. Trimming removed 0 bases at V and 4 bases at J, with 9 bases between.